The 21 T cell receptor beta chains given below trace back to one sample, sequenced in a study of tumor-infiltrating lymphocytes in oesophageal squamous cell carcinoma. Each CDR3 protein gets one entry after TCRdb re-called the PCR reads with MiXCR. There are roughly 14,000 distinct CDR3 sequences in the sample; approximately 48% occur only once, and about half lies in the top ten. Sequenced: blood. These receptors were collected from a male donor with esophageal squamous cell carcinoma.

The CDR3 sequence is CASSPGKGTSGRGTDTQYF. The CDR3 bases are TGTGCCAGCAGCCCGGGGAAAGGGACTAGCGGGCGGGGCACAGATACGCAGTATTTT. V usage is TRBV7-2 and J usage is TRBJ2-3, with 12 nucleotides matching TRBD2. Per the germline V gene, CDR1 is SGHTA and CDR2 is FQGNSA. The CDR3 length is 19 residues. The V and J ends lost 5 bases and 1 base, in that order; junction bases with no gene match: 13.

The rearrangement uses TRBV12-3 or TRBV12-4 and TRBJ1-1, with TRBD1 matching 7 bases. The V segment lost 3 bases and the J segment 4 bases; nucleotides outside the gene matches: 8. The CDR3 runs 15 residues. The CDR3 spells CASSFGTERGTEAFF. CDR3 DNA sequence: TGTGCCAGCAGTTTTGGGACAGAACGAGGCACTGAAGCTTTCTTT.

This clonotype was observed at least ten times. The chain couples TRBV25-1 to TRBJ2-7; 11 positions agree with TRBD2. Germline V gene lookup returns CDR1 MGHDK and CDR2 SYGVNS. The CDR3 length is 18 residues. J gave up 1 base and V 0 bases, and 8 bases lay outside the gene matches. The CDR3 region has the DNA TGTGCCAGCAGTGAATATTTTGTAGCGGGAGGGACATCCTACGAGCAGTACTTC. It yields the protein CASSEYFVAGGTSYEQYF.

Concerning this clonotype: It is unclear where the CDR3 begins or ends on the DNA, so no DNA is shown, and the CDR3 is as TCRdb lists it. V and J are TRBV12-3 or TRBV12-4 and TRBJ2-4; the D call TRBD1 from the table was never checked on the DNA. Ends included, the CDR3 has 21 residues. CDR3 sequence: CASTVVDTQYFGPGTLGIQYF.

The V and J genes are TRBV7-8 and TRBJ2-5; the D is unclear. The DNA matches TRBJ2-7 better at its end, which makes the J call doubtful. The CDR3 totals 15 residues. The V gene's germline CDR1 is SGHVS and CDR2 FQNEAQ. CDR3 sequence reads: CASSLAFSVVDEQYF. The CDR3 DNA reads as TGTGCCAGCAGCTTAGCTTTTTCAGTAGTGGACGAGCAGTACTTC.

This clonotype was seen a few times. The chain couples TRBV7-6 to TRBJ2-5; possibly TRBD2 for D (6 bases). This CDR3 spans 11 amino acids. The germline V gene encodes CDR1 SGHVS and CDR2 FNYEAQ. Deletions cut 4 bases from V and 14 bases from J, with 14 bases between. The CDR3 is CASSSDQTSYF. DNA of the CDR3: TGTGCCAGCAGCTCAGATCAAACTAGCTACTTC.

The chain joins TRBV7-8 to TRBJ2-3, with TRBD2 matching 7 bases. The assigned J gene may be wrong: the sequence end matches TRBJ2-5 better. The CDR3 is made up of 15 amino acids. CDR1 and CDR2 (germline): SGHVS, FQNEAQ. CDR3 sequence reads: CASSLLRTGGETQYF. The CDR3, as DNA: TGTGCCAGCAGCTTATTAAGGACGGGAGGAGAGACCCAGTACTTC.

The rearrangement uses TRBV11-1 and TRBJ2-1, with a weak D call TRBD1 (6 bases). With the DNA end fitting TRBJ2-5 better, the J assignment may be wrong. From germline, CDR1 is SGHAT and CDR2 FQDESV (reference sequence). This CDR3 has 15 residues. The CDR3 region is CASSLGLTGQETQYF. The CDR3 DNA is TGTGCCAGCAGCTTAGGTTTGACAGGACAAGAGACCCAGTACTTC.

This chain uses TRBV7-3 with TRBJ2-1, with 7 bases lining up with TRBD1. V shed 5 bases, J shed 8 bases, and the junction held 9 bases outside the gene matches. Germline values: CDR1 SGHTA, CDR2 FQGTGA. CDR3 size: 14 residues. The CDR3, as DNA: TGTGCCAGCAGCCCCGACAGGGAGAGACATGAGCAGTTCTTC. Translation gives CASSPDRERHEQFF. Full variable domain (rest looked up from reference TRBV7-3 and TRBJ2-1): GAGVSQTPSNKVTEKGKYVELRCDPISGHTALYWYRQSLGQGPEFLIYFQGTGAADDSGLPNDRFFAVRPEGSVSTLKIQRTERGDSAVYLCASSPDRERHEQFFGPGTRLTVL.

The V call is TRBV6-8, the J call TRBJ1-5; D is possibly TRBD1 (6 bases). The CDR3 loop spans 14 amino acids. Trimming removed 4 bases at V and 4 bases at J, with 11 bases between. Germline values: CDR1 MNHGY, CDR2 SAAAGT. The CDR3 DNA reads as TGTGCCAGCAGTTTGTGGACAGAGAATCAGCCCCAGCATTTT. Translated, it gives CASSLWTENQPQHF.

The chain is built from TRBV6-1 and TRBJ1-5; D is undetermined. This CDR3 comprises 15 residues. The germline CDR1 and CDR2 sequences are MNHNS and SASEGT. Trimming removed 5 bases at V and 3 bases at J, with 14 bases between. CDR3 amino acids: CASSPRRTDNQPQHF. The CDR3 region has the DNA TGTGCCAGCAGTCCCCGCCGGACGGACAATCAGCCCCAGCATTTT.

This clonotype was found once. This chain uses TRBV28 with TRBJ2-3, with 8 positions matching TRBD2. Germline V gives CDR1 MDHEN, CDR2 SYDVKM. The CDR3 runs 14 residues. With V trimmed by 5 bases and J by 2 bases, 3 bases remained unmatched. CDR3 amino acids: CASSAGGNTDTQYF. The CDR3 DNA reads as TGTGCCAGCAGTGCGGGAGGCAACACAGATACGCAGTATTTT.

This clonotype has only a few counts. This chain connects TRBV7-2 to TRBJ2-4; D ambiguous. The CDR3 runs to 12 residues. V was trimmed by 2 bases and J by 7 bases, leaving 6 bases between them. Germline CDR1 and CDR2: SGHTA and FQGNSA. CDR3 region: CASSLMYNIQYF. The CDR3 nucleotides read TGTGCCAGCAGCTTAATGTACAACATTCAGTACTTC.

The chain recombines TRBV24-1 with TRBJ2-1; D is uncertain. The CDR3 runs to 15 residues. From germline, CDR1 is KGHDR and CDR2 SFDVKD. V was shortened by 5 bases and J by 3 bases, with 13 bases between the two germline ends. This CDR3 is CATSGIPPLYNEQFF. The CDR3 bases are TGTGCCACCAGTGGGATACCTCCACTCTACAATGAGCAGTTCTTC.

The genes are TRBV7-6 and TRBJ2-1; 7 bases fit TRBD2. V trimming: 2 bases; J trimming: 9 bases; junction bases outside the gene matches: 19. The CDR3 spans 18 residues. Germline V gene sequence: CDR1 SGHVS, CDR2 FNYEAQ. CDR3 in DNA: TGTGCCAGCAGCTTAAATCCCGGTGGGAGGGCCAGTAGGGGTGAGCAGTTCTTC. Translating gives CASSLNPGGRASRGEQFF.

For this clonotype: It may be a read error: a sequence one base away is much more abundant. This rearrangement joins TRBV19 to TRBJ2-2; TRBD2 might be the D (5 bases). The CDR3 is made up of 15 amino acids. Germline values: CDR1 LNHDA, CDR2 SQIVND (reference sequence). Trimming removed 5 bases at V and 4 bases at J, with 14 bases between. The CDR3 loop is CASSVNSAGTGELFF. The CDR3 nucleotides read TGTGCCAGTAGTGTTAACTCGGCGGGCACCGGGGAGCTGTTTTTT.

This clonotype turned up a few times. CDR3: CASSRQGRETQYF. CDR3 sequence (DNA): TGTGCCAGCAGTCGACAGGGTCGGGAGACCCAGTACTTC. This sequence joins TRBV2 and TRBJ2-5; 7 bases agree with TRBD1. The CDR3 length is 13 residues. Germline V lookup: CDR1 SNHLY, CDR2 FYNNEI. V gave up 5 bases and J gave up 5 bases; unmatched junction bases: 5.

This clonotype was picked up many times. A junction boundary mismatches the germline segment, possibly from a read error. The chain has TRBV7-9 and TRBJ2-6, with unresolved D. The CDR3 has 8 residues. Germline V CDR1 and CDR2: SEHNR, FQNEAQ (reference sequence). Written as DNA, the CDR3 is TGTGCCAGCAGCCTTTCCGAGTGG. Its translation: CASSLSEW.

V usage is TRBV5-1 and J usage is TRBJ2-5; a weak D match, TRBD1 (6 bases). The J call may be incorrect, as the DNA end agrees better with TRBJ2-7. This CDR3 spans 14 amino acids. CDR1 and CDR2 from the germline V gene are SGHRS and YFSETQ. The CDR3 here is CASSSSGTLNEQYF. CDR3 bases: TGCGCCAGCAGCTCCTCCGGGACACTAAACGAGCAGTACTTC.

This clonotype was observed many times. V and J are TRBV14 and TRBJ2-7; perhaps D is TRBD1 or TRBD2 (5 bases each). Germline V CDR1 and CDR2: SGHDN, FVKESK. This CDR3 has 12 amino acids. V gave up 4 bases and J gave up 5 bases, with 9 bases separating them. CDR3 region: CASSRRGDEQYF. CDR3 sequence (DNA): TGTGCCAGCAGCCGGAGAGGGGACGAGCAGTACTTC.

This clonotype was seen only a few times. The V gene is TRBV7-8, the J gene TRBJ2-1; TRBD2 matches 8 bases. The J call may be wrong; the DNA end is better matched by TRBJ2-7. Germline V CDR1 and CDR2: SGHVS, FQNEAQ. The CDR3 has 16 amino acids. The CDR3 region is CASSHRGGQATYEQYF. The CDR3 nucleotides are TGTGCCAGCAGCCACCGGGGGGGGCAGGCTACCTACGAGCAGTACTTC.